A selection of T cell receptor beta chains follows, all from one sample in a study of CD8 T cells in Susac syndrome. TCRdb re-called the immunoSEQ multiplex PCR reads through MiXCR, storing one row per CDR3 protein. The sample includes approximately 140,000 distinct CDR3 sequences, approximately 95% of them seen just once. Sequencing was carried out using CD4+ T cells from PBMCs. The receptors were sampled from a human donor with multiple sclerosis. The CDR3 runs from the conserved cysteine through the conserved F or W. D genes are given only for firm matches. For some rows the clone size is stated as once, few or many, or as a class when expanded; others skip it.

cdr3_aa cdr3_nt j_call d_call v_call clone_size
CSTSGGGGSDTQYF TGCAGCACCTCGGGGGGTGGGGGATCGGATACGCAGTATTTT TRBJ2-3 TRBD2 TRBV29-1 .
CASSQDHPQGSDTQYF TGCGCCAGCAGCCAAGATCACCCACAGGGTTCCGATACGCAGTATTTT TRBJ2-3 . TRBV4-3 .
CASSDTSGQETQYF TGTGCCAGCAGCGACACTAGCGGACAAGAGACCCAGTACTTC TRBJ2-5 . TRBV21-1 .
CASRDNANTGELFF TGTGCCAGCAGGGACAACGCGAACACCGGGGAGCTGTTTTTT TRBJ2-2 . TRBV2 once
CASSFSTGGLDGYTF TGTGCCAGCAGTTTCTCGACGGGGGGGCTTGATGGCTACACCTTC TRBJ1-2 . TRBV12-3/TRBV12-4 .
CASSRGRTEAFF TGTGCCAGTAGTAGGGGAAGGACTGAAGCTTTCTTT TRBJ1-1 . TRBV19 .
CASSLDSPTDGYTF TGCGCCAGCAGCTTGGACAGTCCGACAGATGGCTACACCTTC TRBJ1-2 . TRBV5-1 .
CASSSTPLAGAAEQFF TGTGCCAGCAGCTCCACCCCACTAGCGGGGGCCGCGGAGCAGTTCTTC TRBJ2-1 TRBD2 TRBV7-7 .
CSVELAGGRGQYF TGCAGCGTTGAACTAGCGGGGGGCCGGGGGCAGTATTTT TRBJ2-3 TRBD2 TRBV29-1 .
CASSFMVTPASGYTF TGTGCCAGCAGCTTCATGGTGACCCCTGCGAGTGGCTACACCTTC TRBJ1-2 . TRBV5-5 .
CASSSPGTGLYGYTF TGTGCCAGCAGTTCCCCCGGGACAGGGCTGTATGGCTACACCTTC TRBJ1-2 TRBD1 TRBV27 .
CASSRPIGGAYEQYF TGTGCCAGCAGCCGGCCGATCGGGGGGGCATACGAGCAGTACTTC TRBJ2-7 TRBD2 TRBV5-4 once
CASSVGSSGKGETQYF TGTGCCAGCAGTGTCGGAAGTTCAGGGAAGGGGGAGACCCAGTACTTC TRBJ2-5 . TRBV6-1 .
CASSLGGGNQPQHF TGTGCCAGCAGTTTAGGGGGGGGCAATCAGCCCCAGCATTTT TRBJ1-5 . TRBV27 few
CSARPPGLERNEQFF TGCAGTGCGCGTCCGCCGGGACTGGAGAGAAATGAGCAGTTCTTC TRBJ2-1 . TRBV20-1 .
CASSLTSGTDTQYF TGTGCCAGCAGCTTGACTAGCGGCACAGATACGCAGTATTTT TRBJ2-3 TRBD2 TRBV7-3 .
CAWKRGAEAFF TGTGCCTGGAAGAGGGGGGCGGAGGCTTTCTTT TRBJ1-1 . TRBV30 .
CATSDRNNEQFF TGTGCCACCAGTGATCGAAACAATGAGCAGTTCTTC TRBJ2-1 . TRBV24-1 .
CASSLRQGADEQYF TGCGCCAGCAGCCTCAGACAGGGTGCGGACGAGCAGTACTTC TRBJ2-7 TRBD1 TRBV5-1 .
CASGPGGTQYF TGTGCCAGCGGGCCGGGGGGTACGCAGTATTTT TRBJ2-3 TRBD2 TRBV2 .